This T cell receptor beta chain was obtained from a study of cytomegalovirus exposure and HLA in healthy donors. PCR primers comprised 60 Vbeta and 13 Jbeta primers. Data came from immunoSEQ multiplex PCR; TCRdb stores just in-frame clones and leaves some out. The sample has around 120,000 clones, roughly 79% seen once. V gave up 3 bases and J gave up 8 bases, with 10 bases separating them. The length of the CDR3 is 13 residues. Germline V gene lookup returns CDR1 SEHNR and CDR2 FQNEAQ (reference sequence). The source material was PBMCs. This sequence joins TRBV7-9 and TRBJ1-4; unclear D gene. The clonotype originates from a woman aged 18 to 35 in good health and CMV-seronegative. DNA for the CDR3: TGTGCCAGCAGCTTGACGACGGGGGAAAAACTGTTTTTT. Translating it yields CASSLTTGEKLFF.